The clone carrying this T cell receptor (beta chain) was recorded once. Authors' methods: Estimation of nucleated cell counts relied on the amplification of reference gene primers. The table came from immunoSEQ multiplex PCR; TCRdb's copy has only in-frame clones and leaves some out. Clone size and the V and J calls come from that table; the DNA yielded D and trimming. The table records tens of thousands of clones, roughly 88% of them present only once. V was pared by 6 bases and J by 0 bases, with 6 bases of the junction left unmatched. The CDR3 covers 17 residues. The V gene's germline CDR1 is MDHEN and CDR2 SYDVKM. The sample originates from a study of blood T cell repertoires in COVID-19. On the study more broadly: In each case, the material was cDNA or gDNA derived from T cells, B-cell-depleted T cells, or PBMCs.

The V gene is TRBV28, the J gene TRBJ1-5; 12 bases are shared with TRBD1. The receptor was derived from a woman aged 80 or older with acute or convalescent COVID-19. Specimen: peripheral blood. The CDR3 nucleotides are TGTGCCAGCAGGCTGGGACAGGGGGCCCATAGCAATCAGCCCCAGCATTTT. It yields the protein CASRLGQGAHSNQPQHF.